The 4 T cell receptor beta chains listed next were all sequenced from one sample in a study of cytotoxic CD8 clonotypes in ibrutinib-treated CLL. The data were produced by immunoSEQ multiplex PCR, yet TCRdb's version contains in-frame clones alone and is incomplete. The table records 250,000 to 350,000 clones, around 77% of them present only once. Sequencing used PBMCs, obtained at disease progression, from a patient treated with ibrutinib. These receptors all stem from a human donor with chronic lymphocytic leukemia.

The chain combines TRBV2 with TRBJ1-1; D remains ambiguous. This CDR3 has 13 residues. V gave up 8 bases and J gave up 2 bases, with 12 bases separating them. Germline V gene sequence: CDR1 SNHLY, CDR2 FYNNEI. As DNA, the CDR3 is TGTGCCAGCGGCAAACGCGAAAACACTGAAGCTTTCTTT. Protein product: CASGKRENTEAFF. Full variable domain (remainder filled in from reference TRBV2 and TRBJ1-1): EPEVTQTPSHQVTQMGQEVILRCVPISNHLYFYWYRQILGQKVEFLVSFYNNEISEKSEIFDDQFSVERPDGSNFTLKIRSTKLEDSAMYFCASGKRENTEAFFGQGTRLTVV.

The chain is built from TRBV6-4 and TRBJ2-7, with D possibly matching TRBD1 (6 bases). The CDR3 covers 12 residues. Per germline, CDR1 MRHNA and CDR2 SNTAGT. The CDR3 loop is CPFQTGHYEQYF. The CDR3 bases are TGTCCTTTTCAGACAGGCCACTACGAGCAGTACTTC.

This sequence joins TRBV20-1 and TRBJ2-3; D is undetermined. V lost 3 bases, J lost 5 bases, and 6 bases lay in between. The V gene's germline CDR1 is DFQATT and CDR2 SNEGSKA (reference sequence). This CDR3 has 11 residues. The CDR3 is CSASIKDTQYF. The CDR3 region has the DNA TGCAGTGCTAGCATTAAAGATACGCAGTATTTT.

J is TRBJ2-1 and V is TRBV10-3, with D perhaps TRBD1 or TRBD2 (6 bases each). The CDR3 contains 17 residues. Trimming pared 8 bases from V and 7 bases from J, leaving 27 bases between. Germline V CDR1 and CDR2: ENHRY, SYGVKD. The CDR3 is CAIWADIRQGGPNEQFF. Here the CDR3 DNA reads TGTGCCATCTGGGCGGATATACGGCAAGGGGGGCCAAATGAGCAGTTCTTC.